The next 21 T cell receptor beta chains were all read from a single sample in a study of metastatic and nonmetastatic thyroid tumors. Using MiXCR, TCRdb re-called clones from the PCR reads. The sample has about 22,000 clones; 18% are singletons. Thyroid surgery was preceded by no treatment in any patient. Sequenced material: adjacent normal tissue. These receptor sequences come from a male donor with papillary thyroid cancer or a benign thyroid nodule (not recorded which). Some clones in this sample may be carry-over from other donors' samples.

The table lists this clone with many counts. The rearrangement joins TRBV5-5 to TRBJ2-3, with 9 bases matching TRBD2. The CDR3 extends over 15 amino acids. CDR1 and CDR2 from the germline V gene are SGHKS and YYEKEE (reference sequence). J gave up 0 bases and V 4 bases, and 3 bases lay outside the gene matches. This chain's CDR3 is CASSRLAASTDTQYF. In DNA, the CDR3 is TGTGCCAGCAGCCGACTAGCGGCTAGCACAGATACGCAGTATTTT. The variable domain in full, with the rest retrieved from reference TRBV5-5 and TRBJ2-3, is DAGVTQSPTHLIKTRGQQVTLRCSPISGHKSVSWYQQVLGQGPQFIFQYYEKEERGRGNFPDRFSARQFPNYSSELNVNALLLGDSALYLCASSRLAASTDTQYFGPGTRLTVL.

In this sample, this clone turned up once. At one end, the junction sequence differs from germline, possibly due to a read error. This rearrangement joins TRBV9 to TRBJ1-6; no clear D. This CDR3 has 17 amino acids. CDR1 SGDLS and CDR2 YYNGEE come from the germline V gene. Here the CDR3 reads CASSVCSAVTTNSPPHF. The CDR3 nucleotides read TGTGCCAGCAGCGTGTGTTCGGCAGTGACAACAAATTCACCCCCCCACTTT.

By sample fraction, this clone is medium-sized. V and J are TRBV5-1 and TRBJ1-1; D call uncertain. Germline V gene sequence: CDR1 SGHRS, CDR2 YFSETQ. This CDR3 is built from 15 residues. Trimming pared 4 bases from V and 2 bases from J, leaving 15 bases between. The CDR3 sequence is CASSPFEGLNTEAFF. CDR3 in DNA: TGCGCCAGCAGCCCTTTCGAAGGGCTAAACACTGAAGCTTTCTTT.

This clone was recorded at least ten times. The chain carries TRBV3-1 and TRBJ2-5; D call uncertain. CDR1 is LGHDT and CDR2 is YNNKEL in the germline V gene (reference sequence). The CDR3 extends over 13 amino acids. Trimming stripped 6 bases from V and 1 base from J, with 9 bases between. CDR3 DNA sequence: TGTGCCAGCAGTCCCGCCCTCCAAGAGACCCAGTACTTC. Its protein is CASSPALQETQYF.

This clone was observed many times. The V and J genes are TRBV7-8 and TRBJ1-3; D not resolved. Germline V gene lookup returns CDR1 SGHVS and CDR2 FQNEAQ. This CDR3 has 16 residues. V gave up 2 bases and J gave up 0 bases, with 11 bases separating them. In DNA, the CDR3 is TGTGCCAGCAGCTTATCCGCACTGAGCTCTGGAAACACCATATATTTT. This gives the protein CASSLSALSSGNTIYF.

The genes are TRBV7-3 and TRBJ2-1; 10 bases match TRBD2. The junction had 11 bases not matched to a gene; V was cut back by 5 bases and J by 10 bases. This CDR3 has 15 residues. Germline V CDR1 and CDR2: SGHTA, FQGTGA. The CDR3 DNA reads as TGTGCCAGCAGCACCGGACTAGCGGTGGACGTGGAGCAGTTCTTC. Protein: CASSTGLAVDVEQFF.

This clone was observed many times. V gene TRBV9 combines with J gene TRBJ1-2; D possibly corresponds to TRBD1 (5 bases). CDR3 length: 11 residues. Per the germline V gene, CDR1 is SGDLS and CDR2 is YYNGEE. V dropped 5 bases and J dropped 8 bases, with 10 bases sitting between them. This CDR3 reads CASRGGGGYTF. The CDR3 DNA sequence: TGTGCCAGCAGGGGGGGAGGCGGCTACACCTTC.

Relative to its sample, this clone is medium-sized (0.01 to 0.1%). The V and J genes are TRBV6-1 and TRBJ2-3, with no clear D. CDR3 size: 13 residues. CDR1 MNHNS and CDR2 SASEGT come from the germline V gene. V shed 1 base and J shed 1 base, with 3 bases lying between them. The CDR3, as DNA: TGTGCCAGCAGTGAAGTGGGCACAGATACGCAGTATTTT. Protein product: CASSEVGTDTQYF.

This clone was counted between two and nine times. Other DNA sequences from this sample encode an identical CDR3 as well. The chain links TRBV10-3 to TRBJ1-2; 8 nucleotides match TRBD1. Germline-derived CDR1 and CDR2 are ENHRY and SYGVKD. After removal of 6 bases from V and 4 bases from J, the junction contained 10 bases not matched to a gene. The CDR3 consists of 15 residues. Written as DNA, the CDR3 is TGTGCCATCAGCGAAGGACAGGGCGGATTCTATGGCTACACCTTC. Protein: CAISEGQGGFYGYTF.

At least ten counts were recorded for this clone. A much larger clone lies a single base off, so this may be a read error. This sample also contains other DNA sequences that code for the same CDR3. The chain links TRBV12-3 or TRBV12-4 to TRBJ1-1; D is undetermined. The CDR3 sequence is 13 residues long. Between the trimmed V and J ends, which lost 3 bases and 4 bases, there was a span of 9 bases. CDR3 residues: CASSLGPGTEAFF. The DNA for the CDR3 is TGTGCCAGCAGTTTGGGCCCGGGCACTGAAGCTTTCTTT.

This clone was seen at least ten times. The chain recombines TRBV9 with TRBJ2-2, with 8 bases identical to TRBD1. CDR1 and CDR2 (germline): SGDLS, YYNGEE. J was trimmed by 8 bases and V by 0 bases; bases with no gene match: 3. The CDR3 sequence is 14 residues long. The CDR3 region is CASSVAGQAGELFF. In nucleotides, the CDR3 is TGTGCCAGCAGCGTAGCGGGACAGGCAGGGGAGCTGTTTTTT.

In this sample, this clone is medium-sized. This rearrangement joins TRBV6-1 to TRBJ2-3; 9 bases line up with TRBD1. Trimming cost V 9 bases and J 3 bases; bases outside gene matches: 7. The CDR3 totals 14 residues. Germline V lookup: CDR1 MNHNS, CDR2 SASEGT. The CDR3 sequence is CASKNRGRTDTQYF. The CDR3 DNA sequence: TGTGCCAGTAAAAACAGGGGGCGGACAGATACGCAGTATTTT.

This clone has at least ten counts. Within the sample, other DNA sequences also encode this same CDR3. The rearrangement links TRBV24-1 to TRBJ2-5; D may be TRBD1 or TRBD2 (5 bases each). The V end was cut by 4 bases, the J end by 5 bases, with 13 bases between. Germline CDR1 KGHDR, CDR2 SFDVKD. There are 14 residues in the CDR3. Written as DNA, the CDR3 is TGTGCCACCAGTGAGACCGGGACGGGGGAGACCCAGTACTTC. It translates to CATSETGTGETQYF.

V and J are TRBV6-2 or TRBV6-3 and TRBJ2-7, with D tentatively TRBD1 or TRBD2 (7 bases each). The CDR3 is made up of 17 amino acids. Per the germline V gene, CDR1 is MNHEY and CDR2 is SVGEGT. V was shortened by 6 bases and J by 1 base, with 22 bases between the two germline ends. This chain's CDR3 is CASRTAPFRGGSYEQYF. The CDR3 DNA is TGTGCCAGCAGGACCGCGCCCTTCAGGGGGGGATCCTACGAGCAGTACTTC.

The CDR3 region is CASSQDIFSNQPQHF. The DNA for the CDR3 is TGCGCCAGCAGCCAAGATATCTTTAGCAATCAGCCCCAGCATTTT. The chain is built from TRBV4-1 and TRBJ1-5; D ambiguous. Per the germline V gene, CDR1 is MGHRA and CDR2 is YSYEKL. The V gene lost 0 bases and the J gene lost 0 bases, with 6 bases spanning the gap. The CDR3 has 15 residues.

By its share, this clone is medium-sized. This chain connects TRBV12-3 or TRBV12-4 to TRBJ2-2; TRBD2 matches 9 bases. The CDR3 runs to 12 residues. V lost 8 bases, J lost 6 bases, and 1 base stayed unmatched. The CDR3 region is CASERGAGELFF. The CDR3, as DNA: TGTGCCAGCGAGCGGGGGGCCGGGGAGCTGTTTTTT.

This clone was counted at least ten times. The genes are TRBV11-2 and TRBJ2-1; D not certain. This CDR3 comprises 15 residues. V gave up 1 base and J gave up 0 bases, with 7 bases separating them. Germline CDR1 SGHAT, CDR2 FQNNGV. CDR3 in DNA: TGTGCCAGCAGCTTAGCACCCGGCTCCTACAATGAGCAGTTCTTC. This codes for CASSLAPGSYNEQFF.

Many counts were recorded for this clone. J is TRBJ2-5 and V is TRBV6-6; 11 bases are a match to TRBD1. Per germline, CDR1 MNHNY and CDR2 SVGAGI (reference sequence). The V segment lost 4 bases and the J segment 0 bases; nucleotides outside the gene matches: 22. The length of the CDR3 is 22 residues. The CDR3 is CASSWIGQGAVDSRWDQETQYF. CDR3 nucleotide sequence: TGTGCCAGCAGTTGGATAGGACAGGGGGCGGTTGACAGCCGGTGGGACCAAGAGACCCAGTACTTC.

The CDR3 nucleotides read TGTGCCAGCAGTTACTCGACTAGCGGAAGCTACTACGAGCAGTACTTC. It specifies CASSYSTSGSYYEQYF. The V call is TRBV6-2 or TRBV6-3, the J call TRBJ2-7; TRBD2 agrees at 9 bases. CDR3 size: 16 residues. Losses at the gene ends were 0 bases for V and 3 bases for J; bases not matched to a gene: 6. Germline values: CDR1 MNHEY, CDR2 SVGEGT.

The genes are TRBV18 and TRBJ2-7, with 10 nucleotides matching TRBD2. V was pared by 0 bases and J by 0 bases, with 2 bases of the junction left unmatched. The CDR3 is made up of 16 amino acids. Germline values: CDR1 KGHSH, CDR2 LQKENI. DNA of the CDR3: TGTGCCAGCTCACCACCCTTAGCGGGAGGCTCCTACGAGCAGTACTTC. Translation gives CASSPPLAGGSYEQYF.

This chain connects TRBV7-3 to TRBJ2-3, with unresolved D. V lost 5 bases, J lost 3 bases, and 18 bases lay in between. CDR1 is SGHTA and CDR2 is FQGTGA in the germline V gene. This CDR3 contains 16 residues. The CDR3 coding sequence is TGTGCCAGCAGCCCCGTGTCCAATAAGACGACAGATACGCAGTATTTT. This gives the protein CASSPVSNKTTDTQYF.